This TCR beta chain was sequenced during a study of shared clonotypes between healthy human individuals. Investigators spread the genomic DNA of each subset evenly over several immunoSEQ plates. Study processing details: Filtering differed for immunoSEQ, which gave only junction sequences without quality scores. TCRdb's table, derived via immunoSEQ multiplex PCR, lists solely in-frame clones and lacks some. The DNA gave D and trimming, while V, J and clone size come from that table. The sample holds more than 2 million clones, around 95% seen once. Comment on this clone: Antigen unknown.

General observations from the study: Several donors showed sharing of approximately 5% of naive CD4 clonotypes.

Terminally differentiated effector memory CD45RA+ cells were excluded by CCR7 positive selection of CD45RO-negative cells. The sequencing sample was made of naive CD8+ T cells from PBMCs. This receptor was identified in a man aged 18 to 30 in good health. Some clones in this sample may be carry-over from other donors' samples.

The CDR3 sequence: CASSEAGYSSYNEQFF. As DNA, the CDR3 is TGTGCCAGCAGTGAAGCCGGCTACAGCTCCTACAATGAGCAGTTCTTC. The genes are TRBV6-1 and TRBJ2-1; D unclear. CDR3 length: 16 amino acids. Trimming pared 0 bases from V and 0 bases from J, leaving 9 bases between. CDR1 MNHNS and CDR2 SASEGT come from the germline V gene.